These 17 T cell receptor beta chains came from one sample sequenced in a study of cytomegalovirus exposure and HLA in healthy donors. The study ran its PCR with 60 Vbeta and 13 Jbeta primers. Sequencing used immunoSEQ multiplex PCR; TCRdb keeps in-frame clones, though not all of them. The listing contains around 57,000 clones. The specimen was PBMCs. The receptors derive from a woman between 45 and 65 years old in good health and CMV-seropositive.

The rearrangement uses TRBV28 and TRBJ2-7; tentative D call: TRBD1 (6 bases). Germline CDR1 reads MDHEN; CDR2 reads SYDVKM. The V end lost 2 bases, the J end lost 0 bases, and 11 bases lay between the germline ends. CDR3 length equals 15 residues. CDR3 in amino acids: CASSLTGSSSYEQYF. The CDR3 DNA follows: TGTGCCAGCAGTTTAACAGGGTCAAGCTCCTACGAGCAGTACTTC. Supplemented by reference TRBV28 and TRBJ2-7, the full variable domain reads DVKVTQSSRYLVKRTGEKVFLECVQDMDHENMFWYRQDPGLGLRLIYFSYDVKMKEKGDIPEGYSVSREKKERFSLILESASTNQTSMYLCASSLTGSSSYEQYFGPGTRLTVT.

J is TRBJ2-5 and V is TRBV27; 8 bases line up with TRBD1. The CDR3 extends over 14 amino acids. Germline CDR1 is MNHEY and CDR2 is SMNVEV (reference sequence). The trim removed 6 bases at V and 5 bases at J, leaving 8 bases unmatched. CDR3: CASSPDRVSETQYF. CDR3 DNA sequence: TGTGCCAGCAGCCCGGACAGGGTATCGGAGACCCAGTACTTC.

The chain has TRBV4-2 and TRBJ2-4; no reliable D call. Between the trimmed V and J ends, which lost 1 base and 9 bases, there was a span of 10 bases. Germline CDR1 and CDR2: LGHNA and YNFKEQ. The CDR3 is made up of 13 amino acids. As DNA, the CDR3 is TGTGCCAGCAGCCAAGTCGCAGGTCCCATTCAGTACTTC. Residues: CASSQVAGPIQYF.

The CDR3 is CGVAGRYEQYF. In DNA, the CDR3 is TGTGGGGTGGCAGGGAGGTACGAGCAGTACTTC. The chain has TRBV28 and TRBJ2-7, with TRBD2 as a possible D gene (6 bases). This CDR3 region has 11 residues. Germline assignment: CDR1 MDHEN and CDR2 SYDVKM.

The chain is built from TRBV5-4 and TRBJ2-2; D perhaps matches TRBD2 (5 bases). CDR1 SGHNT and CDR2 YYREEE come from the germline V gene (reference sequence). V lost 2 bases, J lost 2 bases, and 10 bases lay in between. The CDR3 is made up of 15 amino acids. The CDR3 is CASSFEGLNTGELFF. The CDR3 DNA reads as TGTGCCAGCAGCTTTGAGGGTTTAAACACCGGGGAGCTGTTTTTT.

The chain's CDR3 is CASTRDRRVNTEAFF. CDR3 nucleotide sequence: TGTGCCAGTACCCGGGACAGGCGCGTGAACACTGAAGCTTTCTTT. V gene TRBV19 combines with J gene TRBJ1-1, with TRBD1 matching 8 bases. V lost 7 bases, J lost 0 bases, and 7 bases stayed unmatched. The CDR3 sequence is 15 residues long. Germline CDR1 and CDR2: LNHDA and SQIVND (reference sequence).

The rearrangement uses TRBV5-4 and TRBJ1-4; 12 nucleotides agree with TRBD1. The ends lost 4 bases at V and 8 bases at J; junction bases unmatched: 6. The CDR3 is 15 residues long. Germline V gene lookup returns CDR1 SGHNT and CDR2 YYREEE (reference sequence). CDR3 in amino acids: CASSGTGGMGEKLFF. The DNA of the CDR3 is TGTGCCAGCAGCGGGACAGGGGGCATGGGAGAAAAACTGTTTTTT. The full variable domain, in which reference TRBV5-4 and TRBJ1-4 provide the parts outside the CDR3, is ETGVTQSPTHLIKTRGQQVTLRCSSQSGHNTVSWYQQALGQGPQFIFQYYREEENGRGNFPPRFSGLQFPNYSSELNVNALELDDSALYLCASSGTGGMGEKLFFGSGTQLSVL.

This sequence joins TRBV4-1 and TRBJ2-7, with a possible D match to TRBD2 (5 bases). The CDR3 totals 15 residues. Trimming cost V 1 base and J 3 bases, with 13 bases left between them. The germline V gene has CDR1 MGHRA and CDR2 YSYEKL. The DNA of the CDR3 is TGCGCCAGCAGCCAAGGCACAGCGGTAGGCTACGAGCAGTACTTC. This gives the protein CASSQGTAVGYEQYF.

The V call is TRBV5-1, the J call TRBJ1-2; 7 bases line up with TRBD1. Trimming took 0 bases from V and 7 from J; bases not matched to a gene: 9. The CDR3 extends over 15 amino acids. CDR1 and CDR2 (germline): SGHRS, YFSETQ. The CDR3 region has the DNA TGCGCCAGCAGCTTGGGGGACAGCGCTGGACCTGGCTACACCTTC. Translating it yields CASSLGDSAGPGYTF. Using reference TRBV5-1 and TRBJ1-2 for the parts outside the CDR3, the full variable domain is KAGVTQTPRYLIKTRGQQVTLSCSPISGHRSVSWYQQTPGQGLQFLFEYFSETQRNKGNFPGRFSGRQFSNSRSEMNVSTLELGDSALYLCASSLGDSAGPGYTFGSGTRLTVV.

The chain combines TRBV18 with TRBJ1-2, with TRBD1 matching over 9 bases. V trimming: 4 bases; J trimming: 8 bases; junction bases outside the gene matches: 8. The CDR3 runs 14 residues. The germline CDR1 and CDR2 sequences are KGHSH and LQKENI. CDR3 DNA: TGTGCCAGCTCACTACAGGGGGCCGTAGAGGGCTACACCTTC. Translating it yields CASSLQGAVEGYTF. Filled out from reference TRBV18 and TRBJ1-2, the complete variable domain reads NAGVMQNPRHLVRRRGQEARLRCSPMKGHSHVYWYRQLPEEGLKFMVYLQKENIIDESGMPKERFSAEFPKEGPSILRIQQVVRGDSAAYFCASSLQGAVEGYTFGSGTRLTVV.

The V and J genes are TRBV4-1 and TRBJ2-1; 12 nucleotides align to TRBD2. CDR1 and CDR2 (germline): MGHRA, YSYEKL. The CDR3 spans 18 residues. The V gene end was trimmed by 0 bases and the J gene end by 4 bases; junction bases not matched to a gene: 7. The CDR3 bases are TGCGCCAGCAGCCAAGAAGATATGGGGACTAGCGGGTACAATGAGCAGTTCTTC. This translates into CASSQEDMGTSGYNEQFF.

The V and J genes are TRBV27 and TRBJ1-5; the D gene is possibly TRBD1 (5 bases). The V gene's germline CDR1 is MNHEY and CDR2 SMNVEV (reference sequence). The CDR3 runs to 17 residues. V lost 6 bases and J lost 2, with 20 bases in between. CDR3 DNA sequence: TGTGCCAGCAGAAAAGAGTTGGGGGGATTGGGCAATCAGCCCCAGCATTTT. Encoded protein: CASRKELGGLGNQPQHF.

The chain combines TRBV6-4 with TRBJ2-7; TRBD1 matches 8 bases. The CDR3 contains 15 residues. Germline assignment: CDR1 MRHNA and CDR2 SNTAGT. Trimming took 3 bases from V and 2 from J; bases not matched to a gene: 6. CDR3: CASSESAGQAYEQYF. The CDR3 DNA reads TGTGCCAGCAGTGAATCCGCGGGACAGGCCTACGAGCAGTACTTC.

The chain employs TRBV5-1 and TRBJ1-1; D is unresolved. This CDR3 contains 16 residues. The V gene's germline CDR1 is SGHRS and CDR2 YFSETQ. Trimming removed 0 bases at V and 1 base at J, with 13 bases between. CDR3: CASSLATVNRNTEAFF. The DNA for the CDR3 is TGCGCCAGCAGCTTGGCCACGGTCAATAGGAACACTGAAGCTTTCTTT.

This chain links TRBV5-1 with TRBJ1-6; D remains ambiguous. Trimming took off 4 bases at V and 8 bases at J, with 16 bases between the two ends. The CDR3 contains 15 residues. The germline gives CDR1 SGHRS, CDR2 YFSETQ. The CDR3 region has the DNA TGCGCCAGCAGCCCCTCGGCAGGATCAGATTCACCCCTCCACTTT. Protein sequence: CASSPSAGSDSPLHF.

V gene TRBV5-1 combines with J gene TRBJ2-1; 12 positions match TRBD1. V lost 4 bases, J lost 0 bases, and 5 bases stayed unmatched. Germline CDR1 reads SGHRS; CDR2 reads YFSETQ. This CDR3 spans 17 amino acids. The CDR3 here is CASSPGTGGASYNEQFF. CDR3 nucleotides: TGCGCCAGCAGCCCCGGGACAGGGGGCGCCTCCTACAATGAGCAGTTCTTC.

The chain carries TRBV19 and TRBJ1-4, with 8 bases lining up with TRBD1. Per the germline V gene, CDR1 is LNHDA and CDR2 is SQIVND (reference sequence). The CDR3 extends over 14 amino acids. J lost 4 bases, V lost 5 bases, and 3 bases had no gene match. CDR3 region: CASSRTGSNEKLFF. DNA for the CDR3: TGTGCCAGTAGTCGGACAGGGAGTAATGAAAAACTGTTTTTT.